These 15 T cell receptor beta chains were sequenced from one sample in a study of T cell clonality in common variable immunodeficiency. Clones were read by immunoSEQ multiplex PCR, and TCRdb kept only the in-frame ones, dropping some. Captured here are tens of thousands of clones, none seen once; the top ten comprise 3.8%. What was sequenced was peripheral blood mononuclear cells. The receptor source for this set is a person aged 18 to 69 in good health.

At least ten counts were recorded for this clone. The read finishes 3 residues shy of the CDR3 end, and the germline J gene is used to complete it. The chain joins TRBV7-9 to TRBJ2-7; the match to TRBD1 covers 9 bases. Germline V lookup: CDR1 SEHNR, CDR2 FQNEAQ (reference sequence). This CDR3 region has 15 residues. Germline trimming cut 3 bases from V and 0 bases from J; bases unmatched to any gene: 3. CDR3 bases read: TGTGCCAGCAGCTTTACGACAGGGGGCTCCTACGAG. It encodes CASSFTTGGSYE. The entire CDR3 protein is CASSFTTGGSYEQYF.

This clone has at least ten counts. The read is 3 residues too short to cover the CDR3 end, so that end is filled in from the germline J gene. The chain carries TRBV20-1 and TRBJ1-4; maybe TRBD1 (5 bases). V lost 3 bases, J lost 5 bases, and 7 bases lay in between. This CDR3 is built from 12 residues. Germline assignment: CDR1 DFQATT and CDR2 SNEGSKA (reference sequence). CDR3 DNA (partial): TGCAGTGCTAGGGGGCGGAATGAAAAA. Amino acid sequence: CSARGRNEK. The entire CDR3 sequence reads CSARGRNEKLFF.

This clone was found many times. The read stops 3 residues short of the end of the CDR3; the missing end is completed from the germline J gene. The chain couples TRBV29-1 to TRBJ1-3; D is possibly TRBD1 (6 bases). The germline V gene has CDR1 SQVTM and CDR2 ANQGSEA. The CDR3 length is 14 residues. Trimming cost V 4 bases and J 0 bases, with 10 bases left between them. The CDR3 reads CSVGQGSSGNTIYF. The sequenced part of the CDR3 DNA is TGCAGCGTTGGCCAGGGGAGCTCTGGAAACACC. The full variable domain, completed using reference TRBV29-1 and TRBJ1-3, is SAVISQKPSRDICQRGTSLTIQCQVDSQVTMMFWYRQQPGQSLTLIATANQGSEATYESGFVIDKFPISRPNLTFSTLTVSNMSPEDSSIYLCSVGQGSSGNTIYFGEGSWLTVV.

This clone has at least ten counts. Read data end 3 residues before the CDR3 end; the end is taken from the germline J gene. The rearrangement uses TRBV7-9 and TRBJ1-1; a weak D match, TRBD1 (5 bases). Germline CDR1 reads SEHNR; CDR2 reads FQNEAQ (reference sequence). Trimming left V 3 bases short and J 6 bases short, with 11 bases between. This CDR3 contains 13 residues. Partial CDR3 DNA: TGTGCCAGCAGCTTCCAGGGTTTCGCTGAA. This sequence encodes CASSFQGFAE. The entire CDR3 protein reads CASSFQGFAEAFF.

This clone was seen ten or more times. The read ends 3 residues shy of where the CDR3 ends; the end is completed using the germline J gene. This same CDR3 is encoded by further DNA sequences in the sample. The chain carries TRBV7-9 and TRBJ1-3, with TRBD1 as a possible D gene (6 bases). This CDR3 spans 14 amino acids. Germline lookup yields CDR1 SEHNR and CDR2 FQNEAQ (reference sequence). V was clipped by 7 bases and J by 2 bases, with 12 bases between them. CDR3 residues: CASTKQGPGNTIYF. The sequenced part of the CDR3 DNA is TGTGCCAGCACCAAACAGGGACCTGGAAACACC.

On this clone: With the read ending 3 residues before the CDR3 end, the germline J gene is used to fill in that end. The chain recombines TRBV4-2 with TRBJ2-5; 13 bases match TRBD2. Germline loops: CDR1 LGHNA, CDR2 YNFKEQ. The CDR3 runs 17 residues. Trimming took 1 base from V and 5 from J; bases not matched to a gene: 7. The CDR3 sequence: CASSQGTSGSLGETQYF. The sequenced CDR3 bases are TGTGCCAGCAGCCAAGGGACTAGCGGGAGTCTAGGGGAGACC.

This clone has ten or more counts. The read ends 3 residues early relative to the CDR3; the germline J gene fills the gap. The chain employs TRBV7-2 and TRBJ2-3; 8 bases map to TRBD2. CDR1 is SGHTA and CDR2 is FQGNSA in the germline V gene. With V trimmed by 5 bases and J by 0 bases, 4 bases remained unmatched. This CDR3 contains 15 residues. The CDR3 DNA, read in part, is TGTGCCAGCAGCATTAGCGGGATTAGCACAGATACG. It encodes CASSISGISTDT. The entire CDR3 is CASSISGISTDTQYF.

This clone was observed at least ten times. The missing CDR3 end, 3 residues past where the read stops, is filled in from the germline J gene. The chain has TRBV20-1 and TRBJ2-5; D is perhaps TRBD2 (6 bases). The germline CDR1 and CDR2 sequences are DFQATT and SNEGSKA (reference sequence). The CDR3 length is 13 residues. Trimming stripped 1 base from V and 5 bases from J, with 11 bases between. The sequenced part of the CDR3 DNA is TGCAGTGCTAGAGGGCAGGGAGGTGAGACC. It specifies CSARGQGGET. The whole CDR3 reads CSARGQGGETQYF.

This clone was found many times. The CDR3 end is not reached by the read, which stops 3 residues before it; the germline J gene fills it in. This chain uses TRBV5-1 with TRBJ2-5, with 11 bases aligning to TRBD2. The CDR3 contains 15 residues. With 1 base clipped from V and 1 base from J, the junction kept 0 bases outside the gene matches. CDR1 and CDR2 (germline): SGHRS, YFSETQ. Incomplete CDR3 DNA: TGCGCCAGCAGCTTGACTAGCGGGGGCCAAGAGACC. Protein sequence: CASSLTSGGQET. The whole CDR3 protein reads CASSLTSGGQETQYF.

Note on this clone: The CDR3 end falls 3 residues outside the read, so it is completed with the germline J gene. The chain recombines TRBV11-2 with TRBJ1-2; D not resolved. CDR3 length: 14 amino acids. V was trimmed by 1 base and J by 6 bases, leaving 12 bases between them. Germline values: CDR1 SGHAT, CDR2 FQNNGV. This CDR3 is CASSLVRAGDGYTF. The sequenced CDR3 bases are TGTGCCAGCAGCTTAGTTAGGGCTGGAGATGGC.

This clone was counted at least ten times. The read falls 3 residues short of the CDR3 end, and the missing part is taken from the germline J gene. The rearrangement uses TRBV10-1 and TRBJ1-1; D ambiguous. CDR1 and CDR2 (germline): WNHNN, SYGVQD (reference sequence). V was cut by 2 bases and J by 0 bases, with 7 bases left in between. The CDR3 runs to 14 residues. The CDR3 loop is CASSEGSVNTEAFF. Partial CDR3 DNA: TGCGCCAGCAGTGAGGGCTCAGTGAACACTGAA.

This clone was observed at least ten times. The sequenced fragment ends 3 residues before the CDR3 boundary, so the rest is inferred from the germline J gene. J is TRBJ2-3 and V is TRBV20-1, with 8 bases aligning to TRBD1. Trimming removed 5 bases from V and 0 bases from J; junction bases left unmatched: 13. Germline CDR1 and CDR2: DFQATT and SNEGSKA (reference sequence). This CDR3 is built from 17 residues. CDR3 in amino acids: CSAGQGDPTFSTDTQYF. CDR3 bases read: TGCAGTGCTGGACAGGGCGATCCTACTTTTAGCACAGATACG.

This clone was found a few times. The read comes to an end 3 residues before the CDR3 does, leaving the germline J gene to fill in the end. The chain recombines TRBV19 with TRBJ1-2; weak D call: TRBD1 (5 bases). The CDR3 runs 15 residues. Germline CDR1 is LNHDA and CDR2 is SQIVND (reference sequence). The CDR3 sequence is CASSGPTSGTYDYTF. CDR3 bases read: TGTGCCAGTAGTGGCCCCACTAGCGGGACCTACGAC.

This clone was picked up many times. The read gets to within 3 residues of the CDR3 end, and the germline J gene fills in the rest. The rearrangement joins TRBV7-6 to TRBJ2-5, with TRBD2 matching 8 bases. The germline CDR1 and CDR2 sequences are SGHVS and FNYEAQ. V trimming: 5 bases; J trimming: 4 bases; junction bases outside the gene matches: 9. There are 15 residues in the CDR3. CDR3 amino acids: CASSPRIRGGETQYF. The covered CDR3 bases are TGTGCCAGCAGCCCTCGGATCCGGGGGGGAGAGACC. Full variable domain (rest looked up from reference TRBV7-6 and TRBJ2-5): GAGVSQSPRYKVTKRGQDVALRCDPISGHVSLYWYRQALGQGPEFLTYFNYEAQQDKSGLPNDRFSAERPEGSISTLTIQRTEQRDSAMYRCASSPRIRGGETQYFGPGTRLLVL.

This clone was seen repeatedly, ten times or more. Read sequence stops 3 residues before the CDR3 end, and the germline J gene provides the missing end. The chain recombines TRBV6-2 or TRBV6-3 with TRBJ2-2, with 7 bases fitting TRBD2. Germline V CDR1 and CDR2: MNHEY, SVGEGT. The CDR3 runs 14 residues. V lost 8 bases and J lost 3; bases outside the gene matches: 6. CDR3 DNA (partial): TGTGCCAGCTTTAAGGCGGGAGACACCGGGGAG. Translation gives CASFKAGDTGE. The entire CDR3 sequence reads CASFKAGDTGELFF.